These 20 T cell receptor beta chains were all obtained from the same sample, sequenced in a study of cytomegalovirus exposure and HLA in healthy donors. Primers for the PCR totalled 60 Vbeta and 13 Jbeta. Produced via immunoSEQ multiplex PCR; TCRdb's table is partial and in-frame only. The sample includes roughly 150,000 clones, 80% to 90% of them seen just once. Sequencing was done on a sample of PBMCs. These receptors were taken from a woman between 18 and 29 years old in good health and CMV-seronegative.

The chain combines TRBV4-3 with TRBJ1-5; no clear D gene. Trimming removed 4 bases from V and 6 bases from J, with 10 bases in between. In germline, CDR1 is LGHNA, CDR2 YSLEER. This CDR3 region has 13 residues. For the CDR3, the DNA is TGCGCCAGCAGCCGGAGGGTTGGTCAGCCCCAGCATTTT. This translates into CASSRRVGQPQHF.

V and J are TRBV4-1 and TRBJ2-5; a weak D match, TRBD2 (5 bases). V gave up 2 bases and J gave up 5 bases, with 9 bases separating them. Germline V gene data show CDR1 as MGHRA and CDR2 as YSYEKL. The CDR3 totals 13 residues. The CDR3: CASSQLATETQYF. DNA for the CDR3: TGCGCCAGCAGCCAACTAGCCACGGAGACCCAGTACTTC.

In its sample, this clone was seen a few times. The chain joins TRBV5-1 to TRBJ1-1; D is possibly TRBD1 (5 bases). Between the trimmed V and J ends, which lost 4 bases and 4 bases, there was a span of 20 bases. The CDR3 is 16 amino acids. Germline CDR1 and CDR2: SGHRS and YFSETQ. The CDR3 loop is CASSPPLGRGGTEAFF. CDR3 nucleotide sequence: TGCGCCAGCAGCCCTCCTCTAGGGAGGGGTGGCACTGAAGCTTTCTTT.

The rearrangement joins TRBV28 to TRBJ2-7; 7 nucleotides align to TRBD2. The CDR3 extends over 17 amino acids. Germline trimming cut 6 bases from V and 5 bases from J; bases unmatched to any gene: 19. Germline V gives CDR1 MDHEN, CDR2 SYDVKM. DNA for the CDR3: TGTGCCAGCAGCCCCCCATGGGAGGGAGGAGGGCTCGACGAGCAGTACTTC. It translates to CASSPPWEGGGLDEQYF.

On this clone itself: The junction shows a germline mismatch at one end, possibly a read error. The chain links TRBV7-2 to TRBJ2-4; 10 bases are a match to TRBD2. The CDR3 has 14 residues. Per germline, CDR1 SGHTA and CDR2 FQGNSA. The CDR3 protein is CASSYQRGGGVWNF. The CDR3 nucleotides are TGTGCCAGCAGCTATCAGCGGGGGGGCGGGGTTTGGAACTTC.

The rearrangement joins TRBV11-2 to TRBJ1-6, with D possibly matching TRBD1 (5 bases). V lost 2 bases and J 0 bases, leaving 14 bases between the germline ends. Germline CDR1 SGHAT, CDR2 FQNNGV. The CDR3 covers 18 residues. The CDR3 DNA is TGTGCCAGCAGCTTACTTGACAGCCTGAGCTCCTATAATTCACCCCTCCACTTT. Encoded protein: CASSLLDSLSSYNSPLHF.

The rearrangement links TRBV5-1 to TRBJ2-1; D not certain. In germline, CDR1 is SGHRS, CDR2 YFSETQ. This CDR3 has 15 residues. V lost 3 bases and J lost 0, with 10 bases in between. Here the CDR3 reads CASSSQSSSYNEQFF. The CDR3 DNA is TGCGCCAGCAGCTCCCAGTCTAGCTCCTACAATGAGCAGTTCTTC.

V and J are TRBV9 and TRBJ2-1, with 7 bases identical to TRBD1. The ends lost 1 base at V and 4 bases at J; junction bases unmatched: 5. The germline V gene encodes CDR1 SGDLS and CDR2 YYNGEE. CDR3 length equals 15 residues. This chain's CDR3 is CASSVRGQPYNEQFF. DNA of the CDR3: TGTGCCAGCAGCGTAAGGGGACAGCCATACAATGAGCAGTTCTTC.

The chain is built from TRBV30 and TRBJ1-4; tentatively, D is TRBD1 (6 bases). Germline CDR1 is GTSNPN and CDR2 is SVGIG (reference sequence). With 0 bases removed from V and 4 bases from J, the gap between germline ends came to 9 bases. The CDR3 covers 14 residues. CDR3 region: CAWSVTGYNEKLFF. CDR3 nucleotides: TGTGCCTGGAGTGTTACAGGGTATAATGAAAAACTGTTTTTT.

This clone turned up a few times. The gene calls are TRBV29-1 and TRBJ1-1; maybe TRBD1 (6 bases). V gave up 5 bases and J gave up 4 bases, with 14 bases separating them. CDR1 is SQVTM and CDR2 is ANQGSEA in the germline V gene. This CDR3 has 13 residues. CDR3 DNA: TGCAGCGTTAGAACAGGGTTCGGCACTGAAGCTTTCTTT. It yields the protein CSVRTGFGTEAFF. The full variable domain, completed using reference TRBV29-1 and TRBJ1-1, is SAVISQKPSRDICQRGTSLTIQCQVDSQVTMMFWYRQQPGQSLTLIATANQGSEATYESGFVIDKFPISRPNLTFSTLTVSNMSPEDSSIYLCSVRTGFGTEAFFGQGTRLTVV.

CDR3 bases: TGTGCCTGTCGTGGGGGGTGGTTCGGGGAGACCCAGTACTTC. Its translation: CACRGGWFGETQYF. The V and J genes are TRBV30 and TRBJ2-5, with a possible D match to TRBD2 (6 bases). V was cut by 6 bases and J by 5 bases, with 19 bases left in between. The CDR3 has 14 amino acids. Germline values: CDR1 GTSNPN, CDR2 SVGIG (reference sequence).

The gene calls are TRBV11-2 and TRBJ1-4; TRBD1 matches 7 bases. V lost 5 bases and J lost 10; bases outside the gene matches: 10. Germline V CDR1 and CDR2: SGHAT, FQNNGV. The length of the CDR3 is 14 residues. This CDR3 reads CASSPRDSPGKLFF. As DNA, the CDR3 is TGTGCCAGCAGCCCCCGGGACAGCCCTGGAAAACTGTTTTTT.

This rearrangement joins TRBV4-2 to TRBJ2-3, with a possible D match to TRBD1 (5 bases). The CDR3 is 15 amino acids. The V gene lost 0 bases and the J gene lost 3 bases, with 10 bases spanning the gap. The V gene's germline CDR1 is LGHNA and CDR2 YNFKEQ. The CDR3 region is CASSQEQANTDTQYF. The CDR3, as DNA: TGTGCCAGCAGCCAAGAACAGGCAAATACAGATACGCAGTATTTT.

The chain carries TRBV2 and TRBJ1-4; D might be TRBD1 (5 bases). This CDR3 region has 16 residues. Trimming removed 11 bases at V and 10 bases at J, with 29 bases between. In germline, CDR1 is SNHLY, CDR2 FYNNEI. CDR3 nucleotides: TGTGCCTGCCGGCGGCCAGGGCAATATAATGATGGAAAACTGTTTTTT. Translation gives CACRRPGQYNDGKLFF.

The CDR3 spells CASKQGEDTQYF. CDR3 nucleotides: TGCGCCAGCAAACAGGGGGAGGATACGCAGTATTTT. This chain uses TRBV5-1 with TRBJ2-3, with 8 positions matching TRBD1. With V trimmed by 6 bases and J by 6 bases, 3 bases remained unmatched. Germline CDR1 and CDR2: SGHRS and YFSETQ. The CDR3 has 12 residues.

This chain joins TRBV5-4 and TRBJ1-1; D is uncertain. This CDR3 spans 15 amino acids. Trimming cost V 4 bases and J 0 bases, with 13 bases left between them. Looked up from germline, CDR1 is SGHNT and CDR2 is YYREEE (reference sequence). The CDR3 nucleotides are TGTGCCAGCAGCCCGGGTACGGGTATGAACACTGAAGCTTTCTTT. This gives the protein CASSPGTGMNTEAFF. Full variable domain (missing parts from reference TRBV5-4 and TRBJ1-1): ETGVTQSPTHLIKTRGQQVTLRCSSQSGHNTVSWYQQALGQGPQFIFQYYREEENGRGNFPPRFSGLQFPNYSSELNVNALELDDSALYLCASSPGTGMNTEAFFGQGTRLTVV.

The chain has TRBV2 and TRBJ1-5; 9 positions match TRBD1. CDR3 length: 16 residues. Losses at the gene ends were 5 bases for V and 7 bases for J; bases not matched to a gene: 12. Looked up from germline, CDR1 is SNHLY and CDR2 is FYNNEI. In DNA, the CDR3 is TGTGCCAGCAGTCCCCGGACAGGGGATTATGGACAGCCCCAGCATTTT. This translates into CASSPRTGDYGQPQHF.

The V gene is TRBV18, the J gene TRBJ2-5, with D possibly being TRBD2 (6 bases). Trimming took 5 bases from V and 2 from J, leaving 9 bases between them. The CDR3 consists of 13 residues. Germline loops: CDR1 KGHSH, CDR2 LQKENI. In nucleotides, the CDR3 is TGTGCCAGCTCAACCCGGGGGCAAGAGACCCAGTACTTC. Translation gives CASSTRGQETQYF. The complete variable domain, with remaining parts taken from reference TRBV18 and TRBJ2-5, reads NAGVMQNPRHLVRRRGQEARLRCSPMKGHSHVYWYRQLPEEGLKFMVYLQKENIIDESGMPKERFSAEFPKEGPSILRIQQVVRGDSAAYFCASSTRGQETQYFGPGTRLLVL.

The chain recombines TRBV7-2 with TRBJ1-2; possible D gene TRBD1, 6 bases. The CDR3 sequence is 14 residues long. V lost 5 bases and J lost 4, with 14 bases in between. Germline CDR1 reads SGHTA; CDR2 reads FQGNSA. The CDR3 sequence: CASSTQQGVYGYTF. Here the CDR3 DNA reads TGTGCCAGCAGCACCCAACAGGGAGTCTATGGCTACACCTTC.

The chain uses TRBV19 and TRBJ2-5; possibly TRBD2 for D (6 bases). From germline, CDR1 is LNHDA and CDR2 SQIVND (reference sequence). The V end was cut by 4 bases, the J end by 5 bases, with 8 bases between. The CDR3 spans 12 residues. CDR3 in DNA: TGTGCCAGTAGTAGAGGGAGGGAGACCCAGTACTTC. The encoded protein is CASSRGRETQYF. The variable domain in full, with the rest retrieved from reference TRBV19 and TRBJ2-5, is DGGITQSPKYLFRKEGQNVTLSCEQNLNHDAMYWYRQDPGQGLRLIYYSQIVNDFQKGDIAEGYSVSREKKESFPLTVTSAQKNPTAFYLCASSRGRETQYFGPGTRLLVL.